The clone carrying this T cell receptor beta chain was seen at least ten times. Its antigen remains unidentified. The CDR3 consists of 16 residues. The germline V gene encodes CDR1 SGHAT and CDR2 FQNNGV. The V end was cut by 5 bases, the J end by 0 bases, with 14 bases between. The record originates from a study of T cells in Graves' hyperthyroidism and ophthalmopathy. These patients, aged 18 to 65, had recently diagnosed hyperthyroidism lasting under 2 months. TCR beta CDR3 regions were amplified from RNA transcripts. RT-PCR in the first round (using the HTBI primer set) targeted the TCR CDR3. TCRdb redid the calling of the multiplex PCR reads with MiXCR, one entry per CDR3 protein. The table records roughly 99,000 distinct CDR3 sequences, more than 15% of them present only once. Study outcomes and limitations: Most clonotypes expanded in thyroid above 0.001 were likewise present in blood. Ophthalmopathy was model-predicted a median around seven months pre-onset. Patients with ophthalmopathy were separated from those with stable hyperthyroidism by a 13 V-J model.

The TCR originated in a woman aged 45-59 years with Graves' hyperthyroidism. Source material: blood. The J gene is TRBJ2-4, the V gene TRBV11-2; perhaps TRBD2 as D (6 bases). CDR3 nucleotides: TGTGCCAGCAGCCCGGGACTCATCCTAGCCAAAAACATTCAGTACTTC. This encodes CASSPGLILAKNIQYF. The variable domain in full, completed from reference TRBV11-2 and TRBJ2-4, reads EAGVAQSPRYKIIEKRQSVAFWCNPISGHATLYWYQQILGQGPKLLIQFQNNGVVDDSQLPKDRFSAERLKGVDSTLKIQPAKLEDSAVYLCASSPGLILAKNIQYFGAGTRLSVL.